These 25 T cell receptor beta chains were sequenced from one sample in a study of T cell clonality in common variable immunodeficiency. TCRdb keeps only in-frame clones here, not all; method: immunoSEQ multiplex PCR. Altogether around 29,000 clones were found in the sample, and no singletons occur. Sequenced input: peripheral blood mononuclear cells. The receptors originated from a person aged 18 to 70 in good health.

This clone was picked up a small number of times. The CDR3 is CSAKGPGAGKYGYTF. Incomplete CDR3 DNA: TGCAGCGCCAAGGGACCGGGAGCGGGGAAGTATGGC. V gene TRBV29-1 combines with J gene TRBJ1-2; possibly TRBD1 for D (5 bases). The read ends 3 residues before the CDR3 terminus; that terminus is restored from the germline J gene. Trimming stripped 7 bases from V and 5 bases from J, with 23 bases between. CDR1 and CDR2 (germline): SQVTM, ANQGSEA. This CDR3 has 15 amino acids. The variable domain in full, completed from reference TRBV29-1 and TRBJ1-2, reads SAVISQKPSRDICQRGTSLTIQCQVDSQVTMMFWYRQQPGQSLTLIATANQGSEATYESGFVIDKFPISRPNLTFSTLTVSNMSPEDSSIYLCSAKGPGAGKYGYTFGSGTRLTVV.

This clone was seen repeatedly, ten times or more. The read gets to within 3 residues of the CDR3 end, and the germline J gene fills in the rest. J is TRBJ2-3 and V is TRBV6-2 or TRBV6-3, with unresolved D. The CDR3 sequence is 14 residues long. Deletions cut 6 bases from V and 0 bases from J, with 10 bases between. Germline CDR1 and CDR2: MNHEY and SVGEGT. The CDR3 bases that were read are TGTGCCAGCAGAGTACAGCCTAGCACAGATACG. Protein: CASRVQPSTDT. The entire CDR3 protein reads CASRVQPSTDTQYF.

Many counts were recorded for this clone. The part of the CDR3 DNA that was read is TGTGCCAGCTCACCGGCAGGGGGAAACTACGAG. Protein product: CASSPAGGNYE. In full, the CDR3 is CASSPAGGNYEQYF. The genes are TRBV18 and TRBJ2-7; TRBD1 aligns across 7 bases. The CDR3 end falls 3 residues outside the read, so it is completed with the germline J gene. CDR1 is KGHSH, CDR2 LQKENI, per germline. The CDR3 sequence is 14 residues long. V was clipped by 3 bases and J by 3 bases; unmatched bases: 5.

This clone has a count of ten or more. Read sequence stops 3 residues before the CDR3 end, and the germline J gene provides the missing end. The chain is built from TRBV6-2 or TRBV6-3 and TRBJ2-3; D might be TRBD2 (5 bases). V was cut by 4 bases and J by 3 bases, with 11 bases left in between. Germline V gives CDR1 MNHEY, CDR2 SVGEGT. The CDR3 is 14 amino acids. The sequenced CDR3 bases are TGTGCCAGCAGTTTTCTTAGCGATACAGATACG. It translates to CASSFLSDTDT. The entire CDR3 reads CASSFLSDTDTQYF.

There are many counts of this clone. CDR3 in amino acids: CASTYRDRGHGYTF. Partial CDR3 DNA: TGTGCCAGCACTTACCGGGACAGGGGGCATGGC. The chain employs TRBV2 and TRBJ1-2, with 12 bases lining up with TRBD1. The read comes to an end 3 residues before the CDR3 does, leaving the germline J gene to fill in the end. After removal of 7 bases from V and 6 bases from J, the junction contained 6 bases not matched to a gene. CDR3 length: 14 residues. Germline lookup yields CDR1 SNHLY and CDR2 FYNNEI.

This clone was recorded many times. The read comes to an end 3 residues before the CDR3 does, leaving the germline J gene to fill in the end. This rearrangement joins TRBV4-2 to TRBJ2-3; 14 nucleotides align to TRBD2. Germline CDR1 is LGHNA and CDR2 is YNFKEQ. The junction had 3 bases not matched to a gene; V was cut back by 1 base and J by 0 bases. This CDR3 has 18 residues. CDR3 protein: CASSQGLAGGPSTDTQYF. CDR3 bases read: TGTGCCAGCAGCCAAGGACTAGCGGGAGGGCCTAGCACAGATACG.

Concerning this clone: The DNA ends 3 residues before the CDR3 does, and the rest of the CDR3 is filled in from the germline J gene. This chain uses TRBV11-3 with TRBJ1-2, with 9 bases fitting TRBD1. The CDR3 consists of 14 residues. The germline gives CDR1 SGHNT, CDR2 YENEEA. CDR3 in amino acids: CASSLGTGDGGYTF. The sequenced CDR3 bases are TGTGCCAGCAGCTTAGGGACAGGGGACGGAGGC.

This clone was picked up many times. The CDR3 is cut off 3 residues early in the read; its end comes from the germline J gene. V gene TRBV19 combines with J gene TRBJ1-5; 7 nucleotides line up with TRBD1. The CDR3 consists of 13 residues. The J segment lost 7 bases and the V segment lost 5 bases, leaving 5 bases of the junction unmatched. CDR1 and CDR2 from the germline V gene are LNHDA and SQIVND (reference sequence). Partial CDR3 DNA: TGTGCCAGTAGTCTAAGGGGGCGACAGCCC. Translation gives CASSLRGRQP. The entire CDR3 is CASSLRGRQPQHF.

This clone has more than one count but fewer than ten. The read gets to within 3 residues of the CDR3 end, and the germline J gene fills in the rest. The rearrangement joins TRBV5-3 to TRBJ1-2, with 9 bases lining up with TRBD1. TRBV5-3 is filed as an ORF, its function uncertain. Germline trimming cut 0 bases from V and 4 bases from J; bases unmatched to any gene: 10. The CDR3 is made up of 17 amino acids. CDR3 bases read: TGTGCCAGAAGCTTGGGGGGGACAGGGCGGAGGGGCTATGGC. The encoded protein is CARSLGGTGRRGYG. The whole CDR3 sequence reads CARSLGGTGRRGYGYTF.

This clone was counted at least ten times. The CDR3 reads CAWTVGYNEQFF. The DNA read from the CDR3 is TGTGCCTGGACAGTCGGGTACAATGAG. The V call is TRBV30, the J call TRBJ2-1; unclear D gene. The observed sequence ends 3 residues before the CDR3 terminus, with the missing tail filled in from the germline J gene. CDR1 is GTSNPN and CDR2 is SVGIG in the germline V gene (reference sequence). There are 12 residues in the CDR3. V lost 4 bases and J lost 4, with 8 bases in between.

This clone was observed a handful of times. The CDR3 end falls 3 residues outside the read, so it is completed with the germline J gene. The chain recombines TRBV7-6 with TRBJ2-5; 12 nucleotides line up with TRBD2. Germline-derived CDR1 and CDR2 are SGHVS and FNYEAQ. The CDR3 spans 16 residues. Trimming took 6 bases from V and 2 from J; bases not matched to a gene: 7. CDR3 DNA (partial): TGTGCCAGCAGGAGACTAGCGGGAGTGTTGCAAGAGACC. Residues: CASRRLAGVLQET. The entire CDR3 sequence reads CASRRLAGVLQETQYF.

Of note for this clone: With the read ending 3 residues before the CDR3 end, the germline J gene is used to fill in that end. The chain combines TRBV11-3 with TRBJ2-3; D gene unclear. CDR1 is SGHNT and CDR2 is YENEEA in the germline V gene. Trimming took 5 bases from V and 2 from J, leaving 8 bases between them. This CDR3 is 13 amino acids long. The CDR3 loop reads CASSTWATDTQYF. The part of the CDR3 DNA that was read is TGTGCCAGCAGCACATGGGCCACAGATACG.

For this clone: This sequence may be a read error, since a much larger clone differs from it by one base. With the read ending 3 residues before the CDR3 end, the germline J gene is used to fill in that end. The chain employs TRBV7-8 and TRBJ2-7; D remains unclear. The CDR3 extends over 11 amino acids. The germline CDR1 and CDR2 sequences are SGHVS and FQNEAQ. CDR3 DNA, as far as it was read: TGTGCCGGCAGCGTTAGCCCCGAG. Translation: CAGSVSPE. The CDR3 in full is CAGSVSPEQYF.

Many counts were recorded for this clone. CDR3 residues: CASSQEFGTSGHNEQFF. Partial CDR3 DNA: TGTGCCAGCAGCCAAGAATTTGGGACTAGCGGCCACAATGAG. The rearrangement uses TRBV14 and TRBJ2-1; 11 nucleotides agree with TRBD2. The CDR3 is cut off 3 residues early in the read; its end comes from the germline J gene. The V and J ends lost 0 bases and 5 bases, in that order; junction bases with no gene match: 6. Germline CDR1 is SGHDN and CDR2 is FVKESK. There are 17 residues in the CDR3.

This clone was counted many times. The DNA ends 3 residues before the CDR3 does, and the rest of the CDR3 is filled in from the germline J gene. V and J are TRBV5-1 and TRBJ1-4; tentative D call: TRBD1 (6 bases). The germline V gene encodes CDR1 SGHRS and CDR2 YFSETQ. Between the trimmed V and J ends, which lost 4 bases and 8 bases, there was a span of 15 bases. The length of the CDR3 is 14 residues. The CDR3 DNA, read in part, is TGCGCCAGCAGCCAAGACAGGTCGGACGAAAAA. Its protein product is CASSQDRSDEK. The CDR3 in full is CASSQDRSDEKLFF.

Concerning this clone itself: The read terminates 3 residues ahead of where the CDR3 ends, so the germline J gene completes it. V gene TRBV5-6 combines with J gene TRBJ1-2; D call uncertain. This CDR3 has 15 amino acids. V lost 4 bases, J lost 2 bases, and 15 bases lay in between. CDR1 is SGHDT and CDR2 is YYEEEE in the germline V gene. Incomplete CDR3 DNA: TGTGCCAGCAGCCCAAGGTTTACAGAAAACTATGGC. Amino acid sequence: CASSPRFTENYG. The entire CDR3 reads CASSPRFTENYGYTF.

This clone was found many times. CDR3 DNA, as far as it was read: TGTGCCAGTAGTGGGCGGACTAGCACAGATACG. Translated, it gives CASSGRTSTDT. The full CDR3 protein is CASSGRTSTDTQYF. This rearrangement joins TRBV19 to TRBJ2-3; the D gene is possibly TRBD2 (5 bases). The DNA ends 3 residues before the CDR3 does, and the rest of the CDR3 is filled in from the germline J gene. The CDR3 is 14 residues long. Germline-derived CDR1 and CDR2 are LNHDA and SQIVND (reference sequence). V lost 5 bases and J 0 bases, leaving 9 bases between the germline ends.

This clone was seen ten or more times. Sequencing ends 3 residues short of the CDR3 end; the germline J gene provides the rest. The rearrangement uses TRBV29-1 and TRBJ1-4, with no clear D. There are 13 residues in the CDR3. V was cut by 7 bases and J by 8 bases, with 17 bases left in between. CDR1 and CDR2 from the germline V gene are SQVTM and ANQGSEA. CDR3 bases read: TGCAGCGGTTTAGGGCAGGCAAACGAAAAA. Translating gives CSGLGQANEK. The whole CDR3 protein is CSGLGQANEKLFF. Complete variable domain (other parts from reference TRBV29-1 and TRBJ1-4): SAVISQKPSRDICQRGTSLTIQCQVDSQVTMMFWYRQQPGQSLTLIATANQGSEATYESGFVIDKFPISRPNLTFSTLTVSNMSPEDSSIYLCSGLGQANEKLFFGSGTQLSVL.

In its sample, this clone was seen many times. Read coverage stops 3 residues before the CDR3 terminus; the germline J gene supplies the remainder. This sequence joins TRBV2 and TRBJ2-3, with D maybe TRBD2 (6 bases). The CDR3 sequence is 15 residues long. CDR1 and CDR2 from the germline V gene are SNHLY and FYNNEI. V was clipped by 5 bases and J by 4 bases, with 16 bases between them. CDR3 protein: CASSPIPTSSDTQYF. The covered CDR3 bases are TGTGCCAGCAGTCCAATCCCTACTAGCTCAGATACG.

At least ten counts were recorded for this clone. The observed sequence ends 3 residues before the CDR3 terminus, with the missing tail filled in from the germline J gene. The chain links TRBV7-3 to TRBJ1-1; D remains ambiguous. Trimming removed 2 bases from V and 4 bases from J, with 17 bases in between. CDR1 is SGHTA, CDR2 FQGTGA, per germline. The CDR3 is made up of 16 amino acids. The sequenced part of the CDR3 DNA is TGTGCCAGCAGCTTAGTTCCGGTTGCAGGTACCACTGAA. Translated: CASSLVPVAGTTE. The entire CDR3 protein reads CASSLVPVAGTTEAFF.

This clone was seen at least ten times. The read halts 3 residues ahead of the CDR3 end, with the missing end drawn from the germline J gene. The gene calls are TRBV7-6 and TRBJ2-5, with 7 bases lining up with TRBD1. V lost 5 bases and J lost 4; bases outside the gene matches: 13. The CDR3 runs 16 residues. Germline values: CDR1 SGHVS, CDR2 FNYEAQ. CDR3 residues: CASSLTPGTVRETQYF. CDR3 DNA (partial): TGTGCCAGCAGCCTTACTCCCGGGACAGTACGAGAGACC. Full variable domain (outside the CDR3, taken from reference TRBV7-6 and TRBJ2-5): GAGVSQSPRYKVTKRGQDVALRCDPISGHVSLYWYRQALGQGPEFLTYFNYEAQQDKSGLPNDRFSAERPEGSISTLTIQRTEQRDSAMYRCASSLTPGTVRETQYFGPGTRLLVL.

This clone was counted ten times or more. The read is 3 residues too short to cover the CDR3 end, so that end is filled in from the germline J gene. The chain uses TRBV6-1 and TRBJ1-2; no clear D gene. The CDR3 spans 14 residues. V shed 4 bases and J shed 2 bases, with 11 bases lying between them. The germline CDR1 and CDR2 sequences are MNHNS and SASEGT. The DNA read from the CDR3 is TGTGCCAGCAGTGGGACTGAATCGAACTATGGC. Translated: CASSGTESNYG. In full, the CDR3 reads CASSGTESNYGYTF.

This clone was seen ten or more times. Read coverage stops 3 residues before the CDR3 terminus; the germline J gene supplies the remainder. The chain is built from TRBV5-4 and TRBJ1-2; D gene uncertain. Germline V lookup: CDR1 SGHNT, CDR2 YYREEE (reference sequence). The germline V and J ends were trimmed by 0 bases and 0 bases, with 6 bases remaining between them. This CDR3 has 14 residues. The sequenced CDR3 bases are TGTGCCAGCAGCTTGGACAGAGCTAACTATGGC. Translated, it gives CASSLDRANYG. The entire CDR3 sequence reads CASSLDRANYGYTF.

This clone was seen repeatedly, ten times or more. From the germline J gene comes the end of the CDR3, since the read stops 3 residues before it. V gene TRBV20-1 combines with J gene TRBJ2-2; the match to TRBD2 covers 10 bases. J gave up 7 bases and V 0 bases, and 5 bases lay outside the gene matches. CDR1 and CDR2 (germline): DFQATT, SNEGSKA (reference sequence). CDR3 size: 15 residues. Partial CDR3 DNA: TGCAGTGCTAGAGATGCTAGCGGGAGCATCGGGGAG. Translation gives CSARDASGSIGE. The full CDR3 sequence reads CSARDASGSIGELFF.

This clone appeared a few times. The junction and the germline gene differ at one end; a read error may be behind it. The observed sequence ends 3 residues before the CDR3 terminus, with the missing tail filled in from the germline J gene. The V call is TRBV7-9, the J call TRBJ1-3; possible D gene TRBD1, 5 bases. Germline-derived CDR1 and CDR2 are SEHNR and FQNEAQ (reference sequence). The CDR3 spans 15 residues. CDR3 protein: CASSPDGDSGNTIYF. The sequenced CDR3 bases are TGTGCCAGCAGCCCGGATGGGGACTCTGGAAACACA.